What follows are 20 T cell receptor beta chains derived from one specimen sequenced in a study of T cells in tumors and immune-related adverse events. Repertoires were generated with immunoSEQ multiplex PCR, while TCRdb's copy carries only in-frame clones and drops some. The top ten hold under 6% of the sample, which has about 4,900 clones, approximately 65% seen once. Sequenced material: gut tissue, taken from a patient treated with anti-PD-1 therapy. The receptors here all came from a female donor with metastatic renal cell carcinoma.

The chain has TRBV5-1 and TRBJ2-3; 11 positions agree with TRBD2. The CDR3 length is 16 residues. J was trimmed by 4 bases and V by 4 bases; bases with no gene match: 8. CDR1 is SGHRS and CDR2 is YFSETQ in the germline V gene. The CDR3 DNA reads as TGCGCCAGCAGCGGCCAACTAGCGGGAGTCCCAGATACGCAGTATTTT. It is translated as CASSGQLAGVPDTQYF.

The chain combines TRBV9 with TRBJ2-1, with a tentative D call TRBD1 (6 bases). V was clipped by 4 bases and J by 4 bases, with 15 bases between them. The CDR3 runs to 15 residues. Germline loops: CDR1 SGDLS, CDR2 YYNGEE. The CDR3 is CASSPRDKGYNEQFF. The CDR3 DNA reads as TGTGCCAGCAGCCCCCGGGACAAAGGTTACAATGAGCAGTTCTTC.

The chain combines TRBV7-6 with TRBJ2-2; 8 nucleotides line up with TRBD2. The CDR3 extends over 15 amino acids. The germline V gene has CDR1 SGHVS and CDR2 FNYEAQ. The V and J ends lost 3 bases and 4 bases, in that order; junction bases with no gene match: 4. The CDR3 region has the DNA TGTGCCAGCAGCTTGAGCGGGGGTTCCACCGGGGAGCTGTTTTTT. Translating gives CASSLSGGSTGELFF.

The CDR3 sequence: CASSLEASGGSQETQYF. Written as DNA, the CDR3 is TGCGCCAGCAGCTTGGAGGCTAGCGGGGGCAGCCAAGAGACCCAGTACTTC. J is TRBJ2-5 and V is TRBV5-1, with TRBD2 identical over 10 bases. CDR3 size: 17 residues. After removal of 0 bases from V and 1 base from J, the junction contained 6 bases not matched to a gene. CDR1 is SGHRS and CDR2 is YFSETQ in the germline V gene.

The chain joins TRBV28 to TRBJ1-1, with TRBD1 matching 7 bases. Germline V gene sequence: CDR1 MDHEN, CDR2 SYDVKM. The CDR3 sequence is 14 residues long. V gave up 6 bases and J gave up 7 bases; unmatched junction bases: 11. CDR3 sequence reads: CASSLLTGKGEAFF. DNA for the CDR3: TGTGCCAGCAGCCTGCTGACAGGGAAGGGTGAAGCTTTCTTT.

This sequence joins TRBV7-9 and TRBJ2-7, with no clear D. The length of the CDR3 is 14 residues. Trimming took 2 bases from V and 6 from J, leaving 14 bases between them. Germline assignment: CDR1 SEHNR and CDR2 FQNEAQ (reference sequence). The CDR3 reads CASSLNRVWGEQYF. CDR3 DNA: TGTGCCAGCAGCTTAAATAGGGTCTGGGGCGAGCAGTACTTC.

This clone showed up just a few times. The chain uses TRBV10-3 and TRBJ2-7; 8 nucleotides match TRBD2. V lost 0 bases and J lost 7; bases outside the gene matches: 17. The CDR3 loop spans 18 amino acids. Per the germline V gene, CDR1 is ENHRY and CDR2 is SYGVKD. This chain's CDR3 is CAISESGRASGSRQEQYF. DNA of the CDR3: TGTGCCATCAGTGAGTCAGGGAGGGCTAGCGGGTCCCGGCAGGAGCAGTACTTC.

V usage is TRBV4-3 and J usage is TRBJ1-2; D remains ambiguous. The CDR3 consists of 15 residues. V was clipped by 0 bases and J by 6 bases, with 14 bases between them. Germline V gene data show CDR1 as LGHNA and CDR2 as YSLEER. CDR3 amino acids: CASSQDLSGPNGYTF. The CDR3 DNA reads TGCGCCAGCAGCCAAGATTTGTCAGGTCCCAATGGCTACACCTTC.

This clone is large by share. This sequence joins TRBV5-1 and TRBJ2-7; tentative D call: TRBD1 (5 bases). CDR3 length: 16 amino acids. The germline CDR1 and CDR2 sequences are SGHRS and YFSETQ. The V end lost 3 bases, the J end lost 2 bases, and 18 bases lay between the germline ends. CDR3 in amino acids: CASSSTGQGGAYEQYF. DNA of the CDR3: TGCGCCAGCAGCTCAACCGGGCAGGGCGGCGCCTACGAGCAGTACTTC.

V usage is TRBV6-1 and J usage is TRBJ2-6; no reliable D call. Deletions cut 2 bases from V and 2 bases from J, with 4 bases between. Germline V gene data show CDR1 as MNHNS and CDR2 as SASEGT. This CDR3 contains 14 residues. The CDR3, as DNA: TGTGCCAGCAGTGAACTAGCTGGGGCCAACGTCCTGACTTTC. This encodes CASSELAGANVLTF.

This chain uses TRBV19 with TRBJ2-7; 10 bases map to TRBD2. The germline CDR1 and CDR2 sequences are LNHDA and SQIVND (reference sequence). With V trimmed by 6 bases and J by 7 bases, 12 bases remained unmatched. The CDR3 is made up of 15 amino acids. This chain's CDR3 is CASRLTSGTGWEQYF. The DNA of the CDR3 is TGTGCCAGTAGACTTACTAGCGGGACAGGATGGGAGCAGTACTTC.

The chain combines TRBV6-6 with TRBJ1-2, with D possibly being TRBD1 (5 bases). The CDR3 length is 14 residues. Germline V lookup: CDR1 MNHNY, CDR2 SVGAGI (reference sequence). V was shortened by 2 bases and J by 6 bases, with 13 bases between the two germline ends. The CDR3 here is CASSYEGRGDGYTF. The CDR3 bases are TGTGCCAGCAGTTACGAGGGTAGGGGAGATGGCTACACCTTC.

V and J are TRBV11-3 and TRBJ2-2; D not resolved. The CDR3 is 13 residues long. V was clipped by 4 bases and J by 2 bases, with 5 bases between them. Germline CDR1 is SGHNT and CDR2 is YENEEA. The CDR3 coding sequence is TGTGCCAGCAGCTACGTTAACACCGGGGAGCTGTTTTTT. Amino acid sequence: CASSYVNTGELFF. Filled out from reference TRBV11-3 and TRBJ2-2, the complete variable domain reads EAGVVQSPRYKIIEKKQPVAFWCNPISGHNTLYWYLQNLGQGPELLIRYENEEAVDDSQLPKDRFSAERLKGVDSTLKIQPAELGDSAVYLCASSYVNTGELFFGEGSRLTVL.

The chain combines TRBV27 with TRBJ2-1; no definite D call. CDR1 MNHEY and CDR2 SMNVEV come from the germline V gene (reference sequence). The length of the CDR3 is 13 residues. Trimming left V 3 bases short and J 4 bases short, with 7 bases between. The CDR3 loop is CASSFRRYNEQFF. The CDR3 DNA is TGTGCCAGCAGTTTCCGGAGATACAATGAGCAGTTCTTC.

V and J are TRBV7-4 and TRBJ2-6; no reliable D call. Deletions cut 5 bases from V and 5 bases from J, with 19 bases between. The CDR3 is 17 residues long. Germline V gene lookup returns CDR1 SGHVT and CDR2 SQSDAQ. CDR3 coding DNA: TGTGCCAGCAGCGCATCGGGCTCACAAAGTCGGGCCAACGTCCTGACTTTC. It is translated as CASSASGSQSRANVLTF.

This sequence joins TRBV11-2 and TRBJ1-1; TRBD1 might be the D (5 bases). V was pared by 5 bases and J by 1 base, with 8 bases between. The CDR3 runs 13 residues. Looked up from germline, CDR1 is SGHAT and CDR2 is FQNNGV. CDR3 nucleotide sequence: TGTGCCAGCAGCGTCGACAGGAACACTGAAGCTTTCTTT. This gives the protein CASSVDRNTEAFF.

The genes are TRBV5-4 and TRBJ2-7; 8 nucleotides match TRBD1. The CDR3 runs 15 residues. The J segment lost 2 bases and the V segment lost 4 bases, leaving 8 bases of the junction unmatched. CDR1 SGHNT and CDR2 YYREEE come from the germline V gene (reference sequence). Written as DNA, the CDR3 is TGTGCCAGCAGCCGTGGACAGGGCCACGCCTACGAGCAGTACTTC. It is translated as CASSRGQGHAYEQYF.

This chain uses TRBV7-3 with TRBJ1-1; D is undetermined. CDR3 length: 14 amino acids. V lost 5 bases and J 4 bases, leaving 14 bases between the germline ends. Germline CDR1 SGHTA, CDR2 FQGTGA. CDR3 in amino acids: CASSPTSGITEAFF. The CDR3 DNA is TGTGCCAGCAGCCCAACTTCCGGGATCACTGAAGCTTTCTTT.

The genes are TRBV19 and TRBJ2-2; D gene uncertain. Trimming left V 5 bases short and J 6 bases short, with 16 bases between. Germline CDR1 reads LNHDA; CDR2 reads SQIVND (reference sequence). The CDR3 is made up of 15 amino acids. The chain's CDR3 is CASSLTPAVPGELFF. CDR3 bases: TGTGCCAGTAGTCTCACCCCGGCGGTGCCCGGGGAGCTGTTTTTT. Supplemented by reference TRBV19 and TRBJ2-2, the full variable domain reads DGGITQSPKYLFRKEGQNVTLSCEQNLNHDAMYWYRQDPGQGLRLIYYSQIVNDFQKGDIAEGYSVSREKKESFPLTVTSAQKNPTAFYLCASSLTPAVPGELFFGEGSRLTVL.

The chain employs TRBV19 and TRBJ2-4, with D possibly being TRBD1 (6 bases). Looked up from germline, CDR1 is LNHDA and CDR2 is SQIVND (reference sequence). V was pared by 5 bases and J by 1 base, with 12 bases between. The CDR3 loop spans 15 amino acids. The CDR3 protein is CASSGGSVAKNIQYF. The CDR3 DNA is TGTGCCAGTAGTGGGGGCAGTGTGGCCAAAAACATTCAGTACTTC. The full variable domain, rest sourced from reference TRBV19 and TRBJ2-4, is DGGITQSPKYLFRKEGQNVTLSCEQNLNHDAMYWYRQDPGQGLRLIYYSQIVNDFQKGDIAEGYSVSREKKESFPLTVTSAQKNPTAFYLCASSGGSVAKNIQYFGAGTRLSVL.